This record concerns one T cell receptor (beta chain) sequence. This record belongs to a study of patients and donors after allogeneic stem cell transplantation. MiXCR was run by TCRdb on the RT-PCR reads, yielding one entry per CDR3 protein. Among over 400,000 distinct CDR3 sequences, around 15% were seen once, and the ten largest hold 6.5% to 7.5%. Germline CDR1 reads SQVTM; CDR2 reads ANQGSEA. The V gene lost 1 base and the J gene lost 7 bases, with 11 bases spanning the gap. This CDR3 is 13 amino acids long. What was sequenced was blood, either unsorted or a sorted T cell fraction (not recorded which). This receptor was obtained from a human donor who was either an allogeneic HSCT recipient or a stem cell or donor lymphocyte infusion donor (not recorded which). It is not recorded whose cells these are; they may come from a transplant donor. The chain uses TRBV29-1 and TRBJ1-5, with D hard to call. The CDR3 protein is CSVEVQVGQPQHF. In DNA form, the CDR3 reads TGCAGCGTTGAAGTCCAAGTGGGACAGCCCCAGCATTTT.